The clone carrying this TCR beta chain has just a few counts. Its antigen is still unknown. These data come from a study of T-cell reconstitution after alpha-beta-depleted transplantation in children. General observations from the study: T-cell numbers and diversity, one year after transplant, stemmed largely from T cells that were newly produced. Expanded graft clones numbering several hundred reportedly gave rise to alpha-beta T cells about two months after transplant.

Preparation of the TCRbeta library involved a method that used unique molecular identifiers. One entry per CDR3 protein results from TCRdb running MiXCR on the PCR reads. The sample gives 700,000 to 950,000 distinct CDR3 sequences, 15% to 20% of which show up once; around 5.3% is in the top ten. The CDR3 sequence is 14 residues long. Germline values: CDR1 MNHEY, CDR2 SVGEGT. Trimming removed 1 base at V and 4 bases at J, with 10 bases between. V gene TRBV6-2 or TRBV6-3 combines with J gene TRBJ1-1, with a possible D match to TRBD1 (5 bases). This specimen was PBMCs, mostly from graft donor cells, taken 360 days after TCRalphabeta/CD19-depleted stem cell transplant. The sequence was obtained from a male patient younger than 18 who had a stem cell transplant for acute lymphoblastic leukemia, so the T cells may come from the graft donor. The CDR3 bases are TGTGCCAGCAGTTACTACTGGGACGGCACTGAAGCTTTCTTT. As protein: CASSYYWDGTEAFF.